The 4 T cell receptor beta chains below come from one sample, sequenced in a study of blood T cell repertoires in COVID-19. Repertoires were generated with immunoSEQ multiplex PCR, while TCRdb's copy carries only in-frame clones and drops some. The sample yields fewer than 450,000 clones, 70% to 90% seen once. Sequenced sample: peripheral blood. The receptor source for this set is a woman aged 45-65 years with COVID-19, enrolled during active disease.

CDR3 sequence: CSASARGSVYGYTF. As DNA, the CDR3 is TGCAGTGCTAGTGCGAGGGGGTCAGTCTATGGCTACACCTTC. The chain recombines TRBV20-1 with TRBJ1-2; a weak D match, TRBD1 (6 bases). Trimming cost V 3 bases and J 4 bases, with 15 bases left between them. The CDR3 totals 14 residues. The V gene's germline CDR1 is DFQATT and CDR2 SNEGSKA (reference sequence).

The rearrangement joins TRBV6-6 to TRBJ1-3; unclear D gene. The CDR3 totals 12 residues. Germline CDR1 MNHNY, CDR2 SVGAGI (reference sequence). V dropped 8 bases and J dropped 4 bases, with 9 bases sitting between them. The CDR3 nucleotides are TGTGCCAGCCTCACTGAGGGAAACACCATATATTTT. It specifies CASLTEGNTIYF.

The chain uses TRBV11-3 and TRBJ2-2; D gene unclear. Germline V lookup: CDR1 SGHNT, CDR2 YENEEA. This CDR3 is 13 amino acids long. V gave up 5 bases and J gave up 7 bases, with 11 bases separating them. CDR3 amino acids: CASSPETFGELFF. The DNA for the CDR3 is TGTGCCAGCAGCCCAGAGACTTTCGGGGAGCTGTTTTTT.

V usage is TRBV19 and J usage is TRBJ1-2, with D possibly being TRBD1 (5 bases). Germline loops: CDR1 LNHDA, CDR2 SQIVND (reference sequence). V was pared by 7 bases and J by 2 bases, with 11 bases between. This CDR3 has 13 amino acids. CDR3 in DNA: TGTGCCAGTACTGCAGGGTTAAACTATGGCTACACCTTC. As protein: CASTAGLNYGYTF.